This paragraph reports one TCR beta chain. cDNA synthesis used a TRAV/TRBV-specific primer set for both chains. Amplification of TCRs used a constant-region primer and V-primer adapter for about 19 PCR cycles. MiXCR was run by TCRdb on the reads, yielding one entry per CDR3 protein. The profile covers 14,000 to 15,000 distinct CDR3 sequences, with roughly half appearing a single time and 3.5% to 4.5% taken by the ten largest. The sample is drawn from a study of low-dose radiotherapy and immunotherapy resistance in tumors. The CDR3 has 13 residues. Germline trimming cut 4 bases from V and 7 bases from J; bases unmatched to any gene: 4. Per germline, CDR1 DFQATT and CDR2 SNEGSKA (reference sequence).

The receptor's source is a human donor with advanced metastatic prostate, ovarian, gallbladder or colorectal cancer (not recorded which). This table probably holds off-target reads from a library built for another chain. The rearrangement links TRBV20-1 to TRBJ1-4; 9 bases agree with TRBD1. Here the CDR3 DNA reads TGCAGTGCTAAACAGGGGGCGAGTGAAAAACTGTTTTTT. Protein product: CSAKQGASEKLFF.